Sequencing of this T cell receptor beta chain was carried out in a study of control samples from healthy donors and cancer patients. The CDR3 runs 12 residues. V was shortened by 6 bases and J by 3 bases, with 9 bases between the two germline ends. Clones were read by immunoSEQ multiplex PCR, and TCRdb kept only the in-frame ones, dropping some. This sample carries about 180,000 clones, around nine tenths of them seen once, and the ten largest clones take around 1.5%. This clonotype originated in a man under 40 in good health. The sequenced sample consisted of blood. The genes are TRBV12-3 or TRBV12-4 and TRBJ2-7; D tentatively fits TRBD1 or TRBD2 (6 bases each). In nucleotides, the CDR3 is TGTGCCAGCAGGAGGGGGGTCTACGAGCAGTACTTC. It encodes CASRRGVYEQYF.